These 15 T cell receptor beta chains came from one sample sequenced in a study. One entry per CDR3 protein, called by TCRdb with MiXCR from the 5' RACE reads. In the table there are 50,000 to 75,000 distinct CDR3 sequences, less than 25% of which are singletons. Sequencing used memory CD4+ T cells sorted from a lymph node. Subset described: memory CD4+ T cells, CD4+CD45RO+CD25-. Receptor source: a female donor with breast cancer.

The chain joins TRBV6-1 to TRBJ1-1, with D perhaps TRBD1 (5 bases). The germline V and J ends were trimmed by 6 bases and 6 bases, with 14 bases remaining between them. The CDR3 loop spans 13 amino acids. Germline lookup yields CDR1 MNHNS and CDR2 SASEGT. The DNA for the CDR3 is TGTGCCAGCAGCCGGGGGTGGGAGGCTGAAGCTTTCTTT. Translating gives CASSRGWEAEAFF.

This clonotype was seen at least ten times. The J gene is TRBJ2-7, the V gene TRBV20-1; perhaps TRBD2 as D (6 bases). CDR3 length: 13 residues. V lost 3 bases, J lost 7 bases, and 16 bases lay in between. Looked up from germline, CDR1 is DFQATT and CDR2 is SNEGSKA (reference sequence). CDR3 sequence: CSASRDGRGEQYF. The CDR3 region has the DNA TGCAGTGCTAGTCGGGACGGCCGGGGGGAGCAGTACTTC.

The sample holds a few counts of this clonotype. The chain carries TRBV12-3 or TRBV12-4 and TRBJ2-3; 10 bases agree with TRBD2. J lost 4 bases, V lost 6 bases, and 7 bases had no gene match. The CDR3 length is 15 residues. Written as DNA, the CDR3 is TGTGCCAGCAGATCACTAGCGGGGTCGGCAGATACGCAGTATTTT. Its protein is CASRSLAGSADTQYF.

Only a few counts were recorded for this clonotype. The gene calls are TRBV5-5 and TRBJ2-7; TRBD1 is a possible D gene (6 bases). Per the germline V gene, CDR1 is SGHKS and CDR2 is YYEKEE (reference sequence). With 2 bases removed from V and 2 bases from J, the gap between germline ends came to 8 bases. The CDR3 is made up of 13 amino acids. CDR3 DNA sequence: TGTGCCAGCAGCTTACAGGGAACCTACGAGCAGTACTTC. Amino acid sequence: CASSLQGTYEQYF. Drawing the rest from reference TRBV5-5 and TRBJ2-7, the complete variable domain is DAGVTQSPTHLIKTRGQQVTLRCSPISGHKSVSWYQQVLGQGPQFIFQYYEKEERGRGNFPDRFSARQFPNYSSELNVNALLLGDSALYLCASSLQGTYEQYFGPGTRLTVT.

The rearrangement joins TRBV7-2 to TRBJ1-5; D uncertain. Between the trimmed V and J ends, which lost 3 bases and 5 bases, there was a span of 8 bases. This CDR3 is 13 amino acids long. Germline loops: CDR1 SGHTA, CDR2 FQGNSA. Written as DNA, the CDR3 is TGTGCCAGCAGCTTGAATGATTATCAGCCCCAGCATTTT. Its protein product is CASSLNDYQPQHF.

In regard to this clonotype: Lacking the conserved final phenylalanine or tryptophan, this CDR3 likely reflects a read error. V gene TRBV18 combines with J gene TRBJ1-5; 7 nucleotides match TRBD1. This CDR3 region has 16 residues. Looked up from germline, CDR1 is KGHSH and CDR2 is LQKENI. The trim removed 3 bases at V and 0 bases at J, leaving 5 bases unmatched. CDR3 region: CASSPGQQNSNQPQHL. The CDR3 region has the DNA TGTGCCAGCTCACCGGGACAGCAAAATAGCAATCAGCCCCAGCATTTG.

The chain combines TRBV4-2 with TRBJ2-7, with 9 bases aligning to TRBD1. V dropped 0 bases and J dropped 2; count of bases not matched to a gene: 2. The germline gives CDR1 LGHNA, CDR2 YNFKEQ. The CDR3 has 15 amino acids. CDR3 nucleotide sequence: TGTGCCAGCAGCCAAGAACGGACAGGGGCCTACGAGCAGTACTTC. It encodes CASSQERTGAYEQYF.

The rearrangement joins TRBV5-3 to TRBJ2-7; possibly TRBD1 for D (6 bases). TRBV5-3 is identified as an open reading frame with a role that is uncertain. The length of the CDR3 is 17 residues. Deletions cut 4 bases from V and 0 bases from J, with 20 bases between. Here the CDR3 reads CARSRRPRRDNSYEQYF. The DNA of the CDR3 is TGTGCCAGAAGCCGTAGACCTCGCCGGGACAACTCCTACGAGCAGTACTTC.

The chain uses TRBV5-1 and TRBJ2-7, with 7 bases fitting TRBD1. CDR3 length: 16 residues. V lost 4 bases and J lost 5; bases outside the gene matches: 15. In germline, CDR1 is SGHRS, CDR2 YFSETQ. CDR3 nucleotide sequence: TGCGCCAGCAGCGGTCGACAGGGAAGTGGTACAGACGAGCAGTACTTC. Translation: CASSGRQGSGTDEQYF.

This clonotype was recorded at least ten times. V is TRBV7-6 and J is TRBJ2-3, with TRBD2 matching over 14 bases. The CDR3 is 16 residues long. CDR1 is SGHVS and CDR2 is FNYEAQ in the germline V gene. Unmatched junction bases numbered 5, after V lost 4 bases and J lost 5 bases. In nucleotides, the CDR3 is TGTGCCAGCAGCTGGACTAGCGGGAGGCCTGAAGATACGCAGTATTTT. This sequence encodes CASSWTSGRPEDTQYF.

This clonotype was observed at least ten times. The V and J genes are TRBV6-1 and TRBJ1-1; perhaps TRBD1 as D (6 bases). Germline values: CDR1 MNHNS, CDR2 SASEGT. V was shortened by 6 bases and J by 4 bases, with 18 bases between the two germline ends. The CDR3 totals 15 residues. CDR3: CASSPFQGSTTEAFF. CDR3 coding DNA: TGTGCCAGCAGCCCCTTCCAGGGGAGCACCACTGAAGCTTTCTTT.

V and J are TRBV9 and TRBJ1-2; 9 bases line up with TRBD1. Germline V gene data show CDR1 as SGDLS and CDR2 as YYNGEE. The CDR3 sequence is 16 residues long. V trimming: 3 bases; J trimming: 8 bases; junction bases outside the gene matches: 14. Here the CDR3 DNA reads TGTGCCAGCAGCGGGGACAGGGCCACAGAAATCAAGGGCTACACCTTC. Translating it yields CASSGDRATEIKGYTF.

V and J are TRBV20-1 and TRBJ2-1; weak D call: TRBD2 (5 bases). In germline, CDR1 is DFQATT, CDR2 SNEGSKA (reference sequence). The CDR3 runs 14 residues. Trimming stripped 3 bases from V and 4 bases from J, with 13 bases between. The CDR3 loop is CSARSLTGYNEQFF. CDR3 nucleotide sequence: TGCAGTGCTAGGTCACTAACGGGGTACAATGAGCAGTTCTTC.

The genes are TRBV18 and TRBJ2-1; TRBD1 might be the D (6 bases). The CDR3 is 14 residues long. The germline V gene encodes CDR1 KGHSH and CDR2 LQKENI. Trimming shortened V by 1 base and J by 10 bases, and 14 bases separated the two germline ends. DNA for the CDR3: TGTGCCAGCTCACCACTAGCAGGAGACAGGGAGCAGTTCTTC. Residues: CASSPLAGDREQFF.

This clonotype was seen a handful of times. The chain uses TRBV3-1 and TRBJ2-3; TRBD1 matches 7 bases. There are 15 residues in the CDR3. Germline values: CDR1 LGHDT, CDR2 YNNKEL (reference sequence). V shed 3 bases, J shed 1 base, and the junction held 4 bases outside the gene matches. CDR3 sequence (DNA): TGTGCCAGCAGCCATACCGGGACAGGCACAGATACGCAGTATTTT. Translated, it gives CASSHTGTGTDTQYF.